The 3 T cell receptor beta chains below all came from one sample that was sequenced in a study of PD-1 blockade in classical Hodgkin lymphoma. Assay used: immunoSEQ multiplex PCR; TCRdb lists only in-frame clones, some missing. The sample records 65,000 to 95,000 clones, 75% to 90% being singletons. Every patient experienced relapse after autologous stem cell transplantation, and brentuximab vedotin exposure varied. The sample here was peripheral blood mononuclear cells (PBMCs), taken at baseline. These receptors were taken from a human donor with classical Hodgkin lymphoma.

This clone was seen a handful of times. The chain joins TRBV4-1 to TRBJ1-2, with 8 bases that match TRBD1. CDR1 MGHRA and CDR2 YSYEKL come from the germline V gene. V dropped 1 base and J dropped 3; count of bases not matched to a gene: 7. The CDR3 covers 16 residues. The CDR3: CASSQAGQGAHYGYTF. Written as DNA, the CDR3 is TGCGCCAGCAGCCAAGCGGGGCAGGGGGCCCACTATGGCTACACCTTC.

This clone was counted a single time. The gene calls are TRBV13 and TRBJ1-4; TRBD1 might be the D (6 bases). CDR1 PRHDT and CDR2 FYEKMQ come from the germline V gene (reference sequence). Trimming pared 4 bases from V and 4 bases from J, leaving 13 bases between. The CDR3 is 15 residues long. CDR3 sequence: CASSSMGGRNEKLFF. The DNA for the CDR3 is TGTGCCAGCAGCTCAATGGGGGGCCGTAATGAAAAACTGTTTTTT.

A few counts support this clone. The J gene is TRBJ2-1, the V gene TRBV4-1; D is undetermined. The CDR3 covers 13 residues. V was pared by 2 bases and J by 10 bases, with 12 bases between. Germline CDR1 MGHRA, CDR2 YSYEKL. The CDR3: CASSQRSPQEQFF. CDR3 in DNA: TGCGCCAGCAGCCAACGATCCCCCCAGGAGCAGTTCTTC.